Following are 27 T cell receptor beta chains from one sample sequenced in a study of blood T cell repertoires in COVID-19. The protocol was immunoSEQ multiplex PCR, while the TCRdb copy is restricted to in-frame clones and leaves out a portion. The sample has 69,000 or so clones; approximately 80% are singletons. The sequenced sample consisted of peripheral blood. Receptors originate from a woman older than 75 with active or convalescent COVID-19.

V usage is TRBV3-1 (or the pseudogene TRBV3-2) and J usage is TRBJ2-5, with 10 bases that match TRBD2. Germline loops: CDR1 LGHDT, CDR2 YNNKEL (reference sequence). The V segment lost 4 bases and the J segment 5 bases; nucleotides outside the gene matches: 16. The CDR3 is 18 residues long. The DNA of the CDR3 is TGTGCCAGCAGCCCTCTCATGAGCAGCGGGAGGGCCCGTGAGACCCAGTACTTC. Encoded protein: CASSPLMSSGRARETQYF.

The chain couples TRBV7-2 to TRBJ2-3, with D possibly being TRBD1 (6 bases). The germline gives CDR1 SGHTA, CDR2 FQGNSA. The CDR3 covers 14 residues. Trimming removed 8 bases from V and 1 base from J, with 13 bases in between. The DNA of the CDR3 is TGTGCCAGCCAGACAGGTCAGCGCACAGATACGCAGTATTTT. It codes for CASQTGQRTDTQYF.

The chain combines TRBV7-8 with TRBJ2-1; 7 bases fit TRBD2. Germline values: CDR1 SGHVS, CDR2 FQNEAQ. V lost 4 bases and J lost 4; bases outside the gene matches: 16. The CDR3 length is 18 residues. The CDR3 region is CASSSHQVGLAVYNEQFF. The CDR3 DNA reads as TGTGCCAGCAGCTCCCACCAGGTGGGGCTAGCGGTATACAATGAGCAGTTCTTC.

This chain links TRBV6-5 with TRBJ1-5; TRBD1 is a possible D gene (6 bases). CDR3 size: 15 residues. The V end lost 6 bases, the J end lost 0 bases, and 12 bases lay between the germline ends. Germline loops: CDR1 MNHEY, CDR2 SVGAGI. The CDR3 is CASRPTGYSNQPQHF. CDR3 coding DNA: TGTGCCAGCAGACCGACAGGTTATAGCAATCAGCCCCAGCATTTT.

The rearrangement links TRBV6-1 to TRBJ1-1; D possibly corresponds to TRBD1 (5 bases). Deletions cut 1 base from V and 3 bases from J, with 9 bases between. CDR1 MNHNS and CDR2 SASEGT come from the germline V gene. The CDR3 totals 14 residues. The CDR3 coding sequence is TGTGCCAGCAGTGAAGGGAGGGACTACACTGAAGCTTTCTTT. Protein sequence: CASSEGRDYTEAFF.

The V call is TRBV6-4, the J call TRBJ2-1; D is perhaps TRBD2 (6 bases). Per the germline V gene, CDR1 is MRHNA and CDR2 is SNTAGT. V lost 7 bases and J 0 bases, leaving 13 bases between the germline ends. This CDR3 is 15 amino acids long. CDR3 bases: TGTGCCAGCATTCGGGGGAGGTTCTCCTACAATGAGCAGTTCTTC. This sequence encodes CASIRGRFSYNEQFF.

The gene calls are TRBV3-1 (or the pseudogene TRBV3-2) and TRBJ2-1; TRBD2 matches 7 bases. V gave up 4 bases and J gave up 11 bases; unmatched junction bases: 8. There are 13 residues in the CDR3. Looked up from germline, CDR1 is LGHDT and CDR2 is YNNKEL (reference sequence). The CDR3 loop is CASSPPGLSQQFF. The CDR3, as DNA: TGTGCCAGCAGCCCTCCGGGACTAAGTCAGCAGTTCTTC.

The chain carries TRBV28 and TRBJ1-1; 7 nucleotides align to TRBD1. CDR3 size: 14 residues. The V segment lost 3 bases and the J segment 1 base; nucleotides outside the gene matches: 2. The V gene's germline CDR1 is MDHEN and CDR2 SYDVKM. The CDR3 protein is CASSFSGGNTEAFF. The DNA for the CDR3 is TGTGCCAGCAGTTTTTCAGGGGGGAACACTGAAGCTTTCTTT.

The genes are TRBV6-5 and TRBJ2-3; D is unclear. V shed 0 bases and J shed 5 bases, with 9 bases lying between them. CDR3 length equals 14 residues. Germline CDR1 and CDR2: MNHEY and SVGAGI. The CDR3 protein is CASSYSASRDTQYF. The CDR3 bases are TGTGCCAGCAGTTACTCGGCTAGTCGAGATACGCAGTATTTT.

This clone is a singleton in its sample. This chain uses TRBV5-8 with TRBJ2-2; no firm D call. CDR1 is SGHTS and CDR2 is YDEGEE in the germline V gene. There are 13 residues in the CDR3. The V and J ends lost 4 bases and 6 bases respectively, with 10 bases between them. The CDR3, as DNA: TGTGCCAGCAGCCGAACAGATTCCGGGGAGCTGTTTTTT. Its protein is CASSRTDSGELFF. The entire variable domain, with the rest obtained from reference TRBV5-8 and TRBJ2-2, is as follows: EAGVTQSPTHLIKTRGQQATLRCSPISGHTSVYWYQQALGLGLQFLLWYDEGEERNRGNFPPRFSGRQFPNYSSELNVNALELEDSALYLCASSRTDSGELFFGEGSRLTVL.

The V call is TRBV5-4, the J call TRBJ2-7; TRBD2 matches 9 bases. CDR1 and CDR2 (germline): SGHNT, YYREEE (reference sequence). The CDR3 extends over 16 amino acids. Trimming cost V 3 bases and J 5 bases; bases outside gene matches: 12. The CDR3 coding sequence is TGTGCCAGCAGCTCCGACTTAGCGGGGGCGGGGAACGAGCAGTACTTC. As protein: CASSSDLAGAGNEQYF.

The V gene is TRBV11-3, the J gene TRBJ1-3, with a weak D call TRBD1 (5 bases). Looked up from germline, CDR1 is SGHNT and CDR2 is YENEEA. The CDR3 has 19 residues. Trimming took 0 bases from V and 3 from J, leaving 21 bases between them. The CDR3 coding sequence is TGTGCCAGCAGCTTAGATCACGCTAGTAGGGGAGGTTGTGGAAACACCATATATTTT. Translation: CASSLDHASRGGCGNTIYF.

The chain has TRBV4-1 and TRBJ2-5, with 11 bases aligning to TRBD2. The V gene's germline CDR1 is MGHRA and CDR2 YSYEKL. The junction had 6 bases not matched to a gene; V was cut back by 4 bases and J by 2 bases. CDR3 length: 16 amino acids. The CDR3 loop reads CASSRLAGGFQETQYF. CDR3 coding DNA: TGCGCCAGCAGCCGCCTAGCGGGAGGTTTTCAAGAGACCCAGTACTTC.

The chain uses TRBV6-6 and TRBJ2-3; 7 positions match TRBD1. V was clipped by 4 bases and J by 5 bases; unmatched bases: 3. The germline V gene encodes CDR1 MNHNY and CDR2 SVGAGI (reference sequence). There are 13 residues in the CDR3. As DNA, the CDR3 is TGTGCCAGCAGTTCGTGGGACAGAGATACGCAGTATTTT. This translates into CASSSWDRDTQYF.

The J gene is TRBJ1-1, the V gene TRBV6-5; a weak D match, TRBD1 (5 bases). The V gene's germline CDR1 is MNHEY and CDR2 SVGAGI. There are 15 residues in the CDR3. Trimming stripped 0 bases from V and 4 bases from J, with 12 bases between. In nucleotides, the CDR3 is TGTGCCAGCAGTTACTCGTCCGGGGGAAGCACTGAAGCTTTCTTT. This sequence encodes CASSYSSGGSTEAFF.

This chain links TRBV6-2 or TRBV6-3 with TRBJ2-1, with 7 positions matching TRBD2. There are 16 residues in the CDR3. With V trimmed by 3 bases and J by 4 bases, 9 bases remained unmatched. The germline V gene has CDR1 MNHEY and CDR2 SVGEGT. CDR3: CASSYNGDYQYNEQFF. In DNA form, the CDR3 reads TGTGCCAGCAGTTATAATGGGGACTACCAATACAATGAGCAGTTCTTC.

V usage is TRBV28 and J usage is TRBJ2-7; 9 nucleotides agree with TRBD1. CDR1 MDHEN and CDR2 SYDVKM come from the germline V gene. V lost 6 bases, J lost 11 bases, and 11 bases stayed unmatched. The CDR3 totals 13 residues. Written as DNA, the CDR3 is TGTGCCAGCAGCCAACAGGGGGCGCGTAGTAAGTACTTC. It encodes CASSQQGARSKYF.

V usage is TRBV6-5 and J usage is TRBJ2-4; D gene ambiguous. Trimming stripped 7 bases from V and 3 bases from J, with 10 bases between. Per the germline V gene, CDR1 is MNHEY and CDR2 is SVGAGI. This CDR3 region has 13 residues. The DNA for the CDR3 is TGTGCCAGCACCCCGCCGGGCAAAAACATTCAGTACTTC. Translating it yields CASTPPGKNIQYF.

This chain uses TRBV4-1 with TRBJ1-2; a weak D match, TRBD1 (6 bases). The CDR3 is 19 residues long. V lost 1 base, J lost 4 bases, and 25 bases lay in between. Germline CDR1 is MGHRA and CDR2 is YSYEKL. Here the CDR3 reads CASSQVGKKGMGALYGYTF. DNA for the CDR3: TGCGCCAGCAGCCAAGTCGGCAAAAAGGGTATGGGGGCCCTCTATGGCTACACCTTC.

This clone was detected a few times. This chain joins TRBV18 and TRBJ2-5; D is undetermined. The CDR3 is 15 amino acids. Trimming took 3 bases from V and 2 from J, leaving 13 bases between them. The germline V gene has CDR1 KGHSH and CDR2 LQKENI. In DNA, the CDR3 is TGTGCCAGCTCACCCCAGCTTGGGCCGCAAGAGACCCAGTACTTC. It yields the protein CASSPQLGPQETQYF.

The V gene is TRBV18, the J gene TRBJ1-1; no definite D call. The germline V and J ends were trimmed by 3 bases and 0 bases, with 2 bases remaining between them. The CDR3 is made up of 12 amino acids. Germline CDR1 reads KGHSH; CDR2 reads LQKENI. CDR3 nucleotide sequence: TGTGCCAGCTCACCCTTGAACACTGAAGCTTTCTTT. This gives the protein CASSPLNTEAFF.

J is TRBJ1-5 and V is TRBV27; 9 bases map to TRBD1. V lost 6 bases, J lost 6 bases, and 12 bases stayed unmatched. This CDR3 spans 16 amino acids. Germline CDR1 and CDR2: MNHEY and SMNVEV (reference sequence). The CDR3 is CASRDLGTGNFQPQHF. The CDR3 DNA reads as TGTGCCAGCAGAGATCTGGGGACAGGGAATTTTCAGCCCCAGCATTTT.

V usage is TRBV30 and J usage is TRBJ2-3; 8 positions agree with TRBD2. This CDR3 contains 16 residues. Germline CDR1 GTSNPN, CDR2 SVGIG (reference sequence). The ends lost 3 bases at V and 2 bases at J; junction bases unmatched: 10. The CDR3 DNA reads TGTGCCTGGAGGACCCCAGGGCGGGGGGACACAGATACGCAGTATTTT. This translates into CAWRTPGRGDTDTQYF.

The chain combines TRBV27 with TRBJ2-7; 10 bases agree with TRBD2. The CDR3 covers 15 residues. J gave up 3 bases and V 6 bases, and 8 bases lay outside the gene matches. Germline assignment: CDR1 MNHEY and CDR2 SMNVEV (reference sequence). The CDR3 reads CASSPRASGSYEQYF. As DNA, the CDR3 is TGTGCCAGCAGCCCCAGGGCTAGCGGGAGCTACGAGCAGTACTTC.

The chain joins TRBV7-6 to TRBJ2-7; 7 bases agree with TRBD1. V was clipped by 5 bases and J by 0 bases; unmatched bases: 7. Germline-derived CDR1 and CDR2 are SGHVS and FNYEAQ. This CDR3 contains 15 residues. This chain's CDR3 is CASSRTGTDSYEQYF. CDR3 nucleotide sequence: TGTGCCAGCAGCAGAACCGGGACAGACTCCTACGAGCAGTACTTC.

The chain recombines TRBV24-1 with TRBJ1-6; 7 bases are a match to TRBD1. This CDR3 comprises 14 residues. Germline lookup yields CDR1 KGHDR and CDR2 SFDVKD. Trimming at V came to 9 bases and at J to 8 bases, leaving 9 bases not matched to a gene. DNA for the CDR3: TGTGCCACCTACGACAGGGATAAATATTCACCCCTCCACTTT. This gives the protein CATYDRDKYSPLHF.

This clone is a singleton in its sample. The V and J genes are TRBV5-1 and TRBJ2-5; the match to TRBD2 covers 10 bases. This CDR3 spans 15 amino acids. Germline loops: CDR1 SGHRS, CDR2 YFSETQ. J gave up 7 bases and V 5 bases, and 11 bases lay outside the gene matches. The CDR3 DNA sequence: TGCGCCAGCAGAATTACGCTAGCGGGAGATGGGACCCAGTACTTC. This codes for CASRITLAGDGTQYF.